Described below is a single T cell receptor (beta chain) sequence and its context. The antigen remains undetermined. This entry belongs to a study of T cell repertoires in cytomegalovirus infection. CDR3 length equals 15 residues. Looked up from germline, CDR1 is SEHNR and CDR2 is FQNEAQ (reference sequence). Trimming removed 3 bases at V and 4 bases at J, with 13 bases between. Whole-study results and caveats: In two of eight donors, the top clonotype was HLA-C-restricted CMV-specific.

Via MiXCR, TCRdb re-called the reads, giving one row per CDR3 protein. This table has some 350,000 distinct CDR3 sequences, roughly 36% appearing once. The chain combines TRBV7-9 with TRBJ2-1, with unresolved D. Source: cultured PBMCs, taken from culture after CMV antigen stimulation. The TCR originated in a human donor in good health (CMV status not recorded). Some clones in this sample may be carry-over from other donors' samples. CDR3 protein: CASSLAGLTYNEQFF. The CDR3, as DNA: TGTGCCAGCAGCTTGGCCGGGTTAACATACAATGAGCAGTTCTTC.